The entry below gives a single TCR beta chain sequence along with its context. This clonotype was recorded at least ten times. The antigen it recognizes is unknown. Per-base qualities were not stored, and no clone one base away is much larger. From the cysteine up to the phenylalanine, the CDR3 has a length of 15 residues. The entry retains the CDR3 DNA only, 45 bases that are in frame from base 1. V loses 2 bases of germline sequence and J loses 7 bases, and the interval between the two ends is 15 bases. The germline V gene provides CDR1 MNHNS and CDR2 SASEGT. These data come from a study of early T cells in non-severe SARS-CoV-2 infection (dated by TCRdb to about 2021). About the investigation overall: Because TCR sequencing was done on bulk RNA from unsorted whole blood, the alpha and beta chains could not be paired.

The protocol used for the library was 5' RACE. TCRdb names NextSeq 500 as the instrument used. In the TCR library protocol, unique molecular identifiers were attached to individual cDNA molecules to correct for PCR bias and sequencing error. Both TCR alpha and beta chains were sequenced, and tight co-correlation was observed between alpha and beta sequence abundances in each sample. The published analysis was carried out like this. V gene, J gene and CDR3 annotation of TCR sequences was performed with Decombinator V4. Expanded TCRs were defined as changing significantly between any two time points under a Poisson model with p below 0.0001. TCR abundances were normalised to the total number of TCRs sequenced per sample and expressed as counts per million. TRAV1-2 paired with TRAJ12, TRAJ20 or TRAJ33 defined MAIT TCRs, while TRAV10 paired with TRAJ18 defined iNKT TCRs. VDJdb, accessed 1 November 2021, was searched for CMV, EBV and SARS-CoV-2 annotated TCRs, with TCRs annotated for multiple antigens excluded. Starting from the raw public reads, TCRdb applied fastp trimming at Q25, assembled clones with MiXCR and retained in-frame beta chains. Rows are unified per CDR3 protein, each entry keeping the most common DNA and genes. The V and J calls here are based on TCRdb, not the publication. The table for this sample lists approximately 35,000 distinct CDR3 sequences; 5% of them were counted only once. 13% to 15% of the sample goes to the ten largest clones.

What the research found in general, with its limitations: VDJdb matching was skewed toward anti-spike CD8 responses, so virus-specific expansions were likely underestimated and private and CD4 specificities were missed.

The study was a case-control design nested within a healthcare worker cohort in London, UK, with weekly nasopharyngeal swab PCR tests and blood sampling. Healthcare workers were recruited between 23 and 31 March 2020, during the week of the UK lockdown, and were followed weekly for up to about 15 weeks. The material sequenced was whole blood. The sequence was obtained from an adult who was a healthcare worker with PCR-confirmed SARS-CoV-2 infection or an uninfected control (not recorded which). Here the chain combines TRBV6-1 and TRBJ1-5, with the D gene call left open. The nucleotide sequence is given as TGTGCCAGCAGTGAATCCTCGTCAGGCGGCCAGCCCCAGCATTTT. Its product reads: CASSESSSGGQPQHF.